This is a list of T cell receptor beta chains from one sample in a study of blood T cell repertoires in COVID-19. TCRdb keeps only in-frame clones here, not all; method: immunoSEQ multiplex PCR. The sample includes more than 400,000 clones, about 92% of them seen just once. Material: PBMCs or T cells enriched from blood (not recorded which). The receptors derive from a man between 18 and 35 years old who had recovered from COVID-19. The CDR3 runs from the conserved cysteine through the conserved F or W. Fields, in order: V gene, J gene, CDR3 length, clone size, D gene, CDR3 DNA, CDR3 protein. D genes are given only for firm matches. Some rows have no size entry. The others give once, few or many, or a class for an expanded clone.

v_call: TRBV7-6; j_call: TRBJ1-5; cdr3_length: 15; clone_size: few; d_call: NA; cdr3_nt: TGTGCCAGCAGCTTAGGCCAGGGGATGGGTCAGCCCCAGCATTTT; cdr3_aa: CASSLGQGMGQPQHF
v_call: TRBV2; j_call: TRBJ1-2; cdr3_length: 15; clone_size: NA; d_call: TRBD1; cdr3_nt: TGTGCCAGCAATTCGGCCACAGGGGGCGCGGGGGGCTACACCTTC; cdr3_aa: CASNSATGGAGGYTF
v_call: TRBV18; j_call: TRBJ1-3; cdr3_length: 15; clone_size: NA; d_call: NA; cdr3_nt: TGTGCCAGCTCACCAATCCGGGACTCTGGAAACACCATATATTTT; cdr3_aa: CASSPIRDSGNTIYF
v_call: TRBV7-9; j_call: TRBJ2-5; cdr3_length: 14; clone_size: NA; d_call: NA; cdr3_nt: TGTGCCAGCAGCTCATTCGAGGGAATGGAGACCCAGTACTTC; cdr3_aa: CASSSFEGMETQYF
v_call: TRBV12-3/TRBV12-4; j_call: TRBJ1-1; cdr3_length: 13; clone_size: NA; d_call: NA; cdr3_nt: TGTGCCAGCAGTTTAGCAGCGAACACTGAAGCTTTCTTT; cdr3_aa: CASSLAANTEAFF
v_call: TRBV3-1/TRBV3-2; j_call: TRBJ1-5; cdr3_length: 17; clone_size: NA; d_call: NA; cdr3_nt: TGTGCCAGCAGCCGTACTCACGTTGGGGGGTCCGACCAGCCCCAGCATTTT; cdr3_aa: CASSRTHVGGSDQPQHF
v_call: TRBV24-1; j_call: TRBJ2-3; cdr3_length: 17; clone_size: NA; d_call: TRBD2; cdr3_nt: TGTGCCACCAGTGAAGCGAACCGGGGAGCGGGGACAGATACGCAGTATTTT; cdr3_aa: CATSEANRGAGTDTQYF
v_call: TRBV28; j_call: TRBJ1-2; cdr3_length: 13; clone_size: NA; d_call: NA; cdr3_nt: TGTGCCAGCATAGCCAGAAGATCTTATGGCTACACCTTC; cdr3_aa: CASIARRSYGYTF
v_call: TRBV9; j_call: TRBJ2-7; cdr3_length: 14; clone_size: NA; d_call: NA; cdr3_nt: TGTGCCAGCAGCGTAGACAGGGACGGGTACGAGCAGTACTTC; cdr3_aa: CASSVDRDGYEQYF
v_call: TRBV7-2; j_call: TRBJ2-3; cdr3_length: 14; clone_size: NA; d_call: NA; cdr3_nt: TGTGCCAGCAGCTTAGGGGGCACTCCAGATACGCAGTATTTT; cdr3_aa: CASSLGGTPDTQYF
v_call: TRBV14; j_call: TRBJ2-2; cdr3_length: 11; clone_size: NA; d_call: NA; cdr3_nt: TGTGCCAGCAGGGAGGCCGGGGAGCTGTTTTTT; cdr3_aa: CASREAGELFF
v_call: TRBV5-1; j_call: TRBJ2-2; cdr3_length: 14; clone_size: NA; d_call: TRBD2; cdr3_nt: TGCGCCAGCAGCCCGGGGGGGCTGGCCGGGGAGCTGTTTTTT; cdr3_aa: CASSPGGLAGELFF
v_call: TRBV7-3; j_call: TRBJ2-5; cdr3_length: 15; clone_size: NA; d_call: NA; cdr3_nt: TGTGCCAGCAGCTTACTCGGCGGCAGGGGTCAGACCCAGTACTTC; cdr3_aa: CASSLLGGRGQTQYF
v_call: TRBV6-5; j_call: TRBJ1-5; cdr3_length: 13; clone_size: NA; d_call: NA; cdr3_nt: TGTGCCAGCACCGGCGACAGGAATCAGCCCCAGCATTTT; cdr3_aa: CASTGDRNQPQHF
v_call: TRBV30; j_call: TRBJ2-3; cdr3_length: 13; clone_size: NA; d_call: NA; cdr3_nt: TGTGCCTGGGGCCTCGGGAACACAGATACGCAGTATTTT; cdr3_aa: CAWGLGNTDTQYF
v_call: TRBV11-3; j_call: TRBJ1-1; cdr3_length: 13; clone_size: NA; d_call: NA; cdr3_nt: TGTGCCAGCAGCTCCGGTTTTCTCACTGAAGCTTTCTTT; cdr3_aa: CASSSGFLTEAFF
v_call: TRBV28; j_call: TRBJ2-7; cdr3_length: 13; clone_size: NA; d_call: NA; cdr3_nt: TGTGCCAGCAGTTTTGACAGCAATTACGAGCAGTACTTC; cdr3_aa: CASSFDSNYEQYF
v_call: TRBV11-2; j_call: TRBJ1-5; cdr3_length: 15; clone_size: once; d_call: TRBD1; cdr3_nt: TGTGCCAGCAGCTTAGGGGCAGGGGGGAATCAGCCCCAGCATTTT; cdr3_aa: CASSLGAGGNQPQHF
v_call: TRBV7-8; j_call: TRBJ1-5; cdr3_length: 14; clone_size: NA; d_call: TRBD1; cdr3_nt: TGTGCCAGCAGCGAGGGACAGGGCAGTCAGCCCCAGCATTTT; cdr3_aa: CASSEGQGSQPQHF
v_call: TRBV28; j_call: TRBJ2-1; cdr3_length: 15; clone_size: NA; d_call: TRBD2; cdr3_nt: TGTGCCAGCAGCTCTTCGTCTAGCGGGAGGAGTGTGCAGTTCTTC; cdr3_aa: CASSSSSSGRSVQFF
v_call: TRBV28; j_call: TRBJ2-7; cdr3_length: 15; clone_size: NA; d_call: NA; cdr3_nt: TGTGCCAGCAGTTTAACAGGACAGCCCACCTACGAGCAGTACTTC; cdr3_aa: CASSLTGQPTYEQYF
v_call: TRBV5-1; j_call: TRBJ1-1; cdr3_length: 14; clone_size: NA; d_call: NA; cdr3_nt: TGCGCCAGCAGCACTCGAACTGCCAAAAACGAGGCTTTCTTT; cdr3_aa: CASSTRTAKNEAFF